A selection of T cell receptor beta chains follows, all from one sample in a study of breast tumors, draining lymph nodes, adjacent tissues. TCRdb fed the multiplex PCR reads into MiXCR, producing one record per CDR3 protein. This sample has 190,000 or so distinct CDR3 sequences, with approximately 33% found just once. The sequenced sample was axillary lymph node tissue. The receptors were gathered from a female donor with breast cancer. Some clones in this sample may be carry-over from other donors' samples. Each CDR3 is given with its conserved first and last residue. The D gene is left open where the match is weak. Not every row has a clone size; where given, it reads once, few, many or a size class.

d_gene,len,abundance,v_gene,j_gene,CDR3aa,CDR3nt
.,13,.,TRBV4-2,TRBJ2-3,CASSQSAGDTQYF,TGTGCCAGCAGCCAATCCGCAGGAGATACGCAGTATTTT
.,14,many,TRBV4-3,TRBJ2-1,CASSQVWGDDEQFF,TGCGCCAGCAGCCAAGTTTGGGGGGACGATGAGCAGTTCTTC
.,13,many,TRBV5-1,TRBJ2-7,CASSQDLAYEQYF,TGCGCCAGCAGCCAGGACCTAGCCTACGAGCAGTACTTC
.,13,.,TRBV7-9,TRBJ1-1,CASTNQGNTEAFF,TGTGCCAGTACCAACCAGGGGAACACTGAAGCTTTCTTT
.,15,many,TRBV7-9,TRBJ1-5,CASSSSGSVNQPQHF,TGTGCCAGCAGCTCCTCGGGCTCAGTGAATCAGCCCCAGCATTTT
TRBD1,13,.,TRBV20-1,TRBJ2-7,CSARGQGFQAQYF,TGCAGTGCTAGGGGACAGGGTTTCCAGGCGCAGTACTTC
.,14,many,TRBV5-8,TRBJ2-5,CASSLAPPGETQYF,TGTGCCAGCAGCTTGGCCCCGCCCGGTGAGACCCAGTACTTC
TRBD2,15,many,TRBV12-3/TRBV12-4,TRBJ2-7,CASSPGLAGVGEQYF,TGTGCCAGCAGTCCCGGACTAGCGGGAGTGGGCGAGCAGTACTTC
.,18,.,TRBV7-8,TRBJ1-5,CASSLTGTQGGFNRPQHF,TGTGCCAGCAGTCTCACAGGGACCCAGGGCGGCTTCAATCGGCCCCAGCATTTT
TRBD2,18,.,TRBV10-3,TRBJ2-3,CAIAFRLAGVDPTDTQYF,TGTGCCATCGCGTTTCGGCTAGCGGGAGTGGACCCCACAGATACGCAGTATTTT
.,14,many,TRBV19,TRBJ1-2,CASRGDGSDYGYTF,TGTGCCAGTAGGGGGGACGGCTCCGACTATGGCTACACCTTC
.,14,.,TRBV6-2/TRBV6-3,TRBJ1-2,CASYPRAPNYGYTF,TGTGCCAGCTACCCTAGGGCGCCGAACTATGGCTACACCTTC